This T cell receptor (beta chain) was sequenced in a study of cytomegalovirus exposure and HLA in healthy donors. Study-level results: TCR beta V- and J-gene trimming was later associated with a missense DCLRE1C variant.

Primers: 60 Vbeta forward and 13 Jbeta reverse. Profiling relied on immunoSEQ multiplex PCR, and the TCRdb table lists in-frame clones only, not all of them. This table has 90,000 to 120,000 clones, roughly 76% appearing once. Regarding donors, all were healthy bone marrow donors. With regard to this clone: Antigen specificity is unknown. Compared with germline, one end of the junction differs, possibly owing to a read error.

CDR3 length: 14 amino acids. The germline gives CDR1 SSHAT, CDR2 FNYEAQ (reference sequence). Sequencing was performed on PBMCs. The chain carries TRBV7-7 and TRBJ2-1; TRBD2 is a possible D gene (5 bases). The TCR originated in a man aged 18 to 30 in good health and CMV-seronegative. The CDR3 nucleotides read TGTGCTAGCAGCTCCGGCCGGGGAGACAATGAGCAGTTCTTC. Translating gives CASSSGRGDNEQFF.